This TCR beta chain stems from a study of T cell changes during pregnancy in multiple sclerosis. V shed 1 base, J shed 1 base, and the junction held 6 bases outside the gene matches. Per the germline V gene, CDR1 is LNHNV and CDR2 is YYDKDF (reference sequence). The CDR3 contains 16 residues. The protocol was immunoSEQ multiplex PCR, while the TCRdb copy is restricted to in-frame clones and leaves out a portion. The profile shows around 100,000 clones, 80% to 95% of them singletons. The sample here was peripheral blood, taken after pregnancy. The rearrangement uses TRBV15 and TRBJ2-7; TRBD1 agrees at 8 bases. The TCR comes from a female donor with multiple sclerosis, enrolled in a pregnancy study. The CDR3 here is CATSRVRDRRSYEQYF. For the CDR3, the DNA is TGTGCCACCAGCAGAGTAAGGGACAGGAGGTCCTACGAGCAGTACTTC.